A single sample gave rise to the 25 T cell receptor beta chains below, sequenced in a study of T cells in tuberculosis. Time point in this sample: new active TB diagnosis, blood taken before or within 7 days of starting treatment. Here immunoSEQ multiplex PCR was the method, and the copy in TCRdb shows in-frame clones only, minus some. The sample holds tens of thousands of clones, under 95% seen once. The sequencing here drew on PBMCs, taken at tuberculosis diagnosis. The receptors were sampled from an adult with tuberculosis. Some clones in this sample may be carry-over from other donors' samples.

CDR3 region: CSWGGNTEAFF. CDR3 DNA: TGCAGCTGGGGGGGTAACACTGAAGCTTTCTTT. V usage is TRBV29-1 and J usage is TRBJ1-1; D possibly corresponds to TRBD1 (5 bases). This CDR3 region has 11 residues. Trimming stripped 8 bases from V and 2 bases from J, with 9 bases between. Germline V lookup: CDR1 SQVTM, CDR2 ANQGSEA.

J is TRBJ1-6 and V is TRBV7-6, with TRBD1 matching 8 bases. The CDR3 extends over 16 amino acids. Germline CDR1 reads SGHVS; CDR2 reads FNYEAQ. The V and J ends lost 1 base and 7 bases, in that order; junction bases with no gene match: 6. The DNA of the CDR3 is TGTGCCAGCAGCTTAGAGCCCAGGGGGCGGAATTCACCCCTCCACTTT. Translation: CASSLEPRGRNSPLHF.

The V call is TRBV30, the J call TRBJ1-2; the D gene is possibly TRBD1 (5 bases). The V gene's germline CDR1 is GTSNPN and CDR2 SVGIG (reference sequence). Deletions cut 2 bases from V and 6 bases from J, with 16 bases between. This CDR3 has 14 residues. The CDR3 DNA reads TGTGCCTGGAGTAGGGACTCGAATGGCCATGGCTACACCTTC. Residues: CAWSRDSNGHGYTF.

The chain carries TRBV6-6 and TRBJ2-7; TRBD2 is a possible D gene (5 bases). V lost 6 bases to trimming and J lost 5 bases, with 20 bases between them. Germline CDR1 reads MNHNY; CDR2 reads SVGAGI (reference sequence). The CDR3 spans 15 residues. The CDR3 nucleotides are TGTGCCAGCAGAGAGAAGCGGACCCCCGGCGACGAGCAGTACTTC. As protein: CASREKRTPGDEQYF.

The CDR3 DNA sequence: TGCGCCAGCAGCCAACAAGGACTAGCGGGGGGGAAGTGGAGGAATGAGCAGTTCTTC. It translates to CASSQQGLAGGKWRNEQFF. This chain links TRBV5-1 with TRBJ2-1; TRBD2 matches at 15 bases. V was pared by 4 bases and J by 7 bases, with 15 bases of the junction left unmatched. Germline V gene sequence: CDR1 SGHRS, CDR2 YFSETQ. The length of the CDR3 is 19 residues. The full variable domain, completed using reference TRBV5-1 and TRBJ2-1, is KAGVTQTPRYLIKTRGQQVTLSCSPISGHRSVSWYQQTPGQGLQFLFEYFSETQRNKGNFPGRFSGRQFSNSRSEMNVSTLELGDSALYLCASSQQGLAGGKWRNEQFFGPGTRLTVL.

As DNA, the CDR3 is TGTGCCAGCAGCCAGTCTAATAGCAATCAGCCCCAGCATTTT. It yields the protein CASSQSNSNQPQHF. The J gene is TRBJ1-5, the V gene TRBV14; D gene uncertain. Germline assignment: CDR1 SGHDN and CDR2 FVKESK. Trimming pared 3 bases from V and 0 bases from J, leaving 6 bases between. The CDR3 consists of 14 residues.

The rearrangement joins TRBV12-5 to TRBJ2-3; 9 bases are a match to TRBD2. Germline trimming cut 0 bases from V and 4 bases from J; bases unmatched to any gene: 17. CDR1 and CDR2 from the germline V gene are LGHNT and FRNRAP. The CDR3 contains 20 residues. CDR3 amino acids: CASGLVTDGSLAGGPDTQYF. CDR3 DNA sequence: TGTGCTAGTGGTTTGGTAACCGACGGTAGCTTGGCGGGGGGGCCAGATACGCAGTATTTT.

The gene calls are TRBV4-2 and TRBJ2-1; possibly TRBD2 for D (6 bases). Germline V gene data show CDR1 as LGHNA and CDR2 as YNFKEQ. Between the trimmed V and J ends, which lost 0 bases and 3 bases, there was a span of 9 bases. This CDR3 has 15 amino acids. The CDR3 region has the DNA TGTGCCAGCAGCCAAGACCCGGGAGACTACAATGAGCAGTTCTTC. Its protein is CASSQDPGDYNEQFF.

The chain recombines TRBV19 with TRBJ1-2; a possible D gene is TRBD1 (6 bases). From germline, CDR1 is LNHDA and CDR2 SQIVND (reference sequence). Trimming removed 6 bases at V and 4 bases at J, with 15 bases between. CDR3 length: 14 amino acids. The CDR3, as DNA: TGTGCCAGTAGAGGGGGGGAAGTCTTCTATGGCTACACCTTC. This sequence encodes CASRGGEVFYGYTF.

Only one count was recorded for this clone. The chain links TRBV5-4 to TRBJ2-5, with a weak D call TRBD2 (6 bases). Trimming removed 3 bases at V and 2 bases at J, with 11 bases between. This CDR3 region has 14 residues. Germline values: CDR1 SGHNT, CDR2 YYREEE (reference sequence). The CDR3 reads CASSSPGGQETQYF. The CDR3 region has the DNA TGTGCCAGCAGCTCCCCCGGGGGTCAAGAGACCCAGTACTTC.

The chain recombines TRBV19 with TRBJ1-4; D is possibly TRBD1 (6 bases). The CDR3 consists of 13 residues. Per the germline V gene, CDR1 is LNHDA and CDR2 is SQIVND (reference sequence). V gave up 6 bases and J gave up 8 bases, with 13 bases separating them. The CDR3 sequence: CASRLLQGEKLFF. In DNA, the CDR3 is TGTGCCAGTAGGCTCCTTCAGGGGGAAAAACTGTTTTTT. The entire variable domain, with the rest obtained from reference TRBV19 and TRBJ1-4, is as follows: DGGITQSPKYLFRKEGQNVTLSCEQNLNHDAMYWYRQDPGQGLRLIYYSQIVNDFQKGDIAEGYSVSREKKESFPLTVTSAQKNPTAFYLCASRLLQGEKLFFGSGTQLSVL.

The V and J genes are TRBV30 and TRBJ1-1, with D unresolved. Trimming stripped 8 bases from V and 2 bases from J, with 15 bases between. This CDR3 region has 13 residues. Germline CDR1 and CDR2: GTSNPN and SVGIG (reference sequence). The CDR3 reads CAVTPGYNTEAFF. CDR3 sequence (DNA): TGTGCCGTTACCCCGGGATATAACACTGAAGCTTTCTTT.

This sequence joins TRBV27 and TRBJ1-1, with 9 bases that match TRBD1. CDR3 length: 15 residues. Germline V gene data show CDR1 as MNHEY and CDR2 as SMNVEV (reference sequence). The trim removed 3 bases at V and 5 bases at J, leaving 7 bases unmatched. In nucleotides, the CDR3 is TGTGCCAGCAGTTTTGGGGGACAGGGTTGGACTGAAGCTTTCTTT. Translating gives CASSFGGQGWTEAFF.

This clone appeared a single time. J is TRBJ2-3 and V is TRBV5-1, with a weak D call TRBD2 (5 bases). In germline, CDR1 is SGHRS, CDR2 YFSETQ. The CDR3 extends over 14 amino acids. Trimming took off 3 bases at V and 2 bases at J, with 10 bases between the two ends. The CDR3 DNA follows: TGCGCCAGCAGCTCCACGGGGATCACAGATACGCAGTATTTT. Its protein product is CASSSTGITDTQYF.

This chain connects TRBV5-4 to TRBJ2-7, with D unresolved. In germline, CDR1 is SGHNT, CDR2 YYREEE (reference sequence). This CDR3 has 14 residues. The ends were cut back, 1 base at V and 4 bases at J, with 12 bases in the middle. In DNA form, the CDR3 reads TGTGCCAGCAGCTTGTCCGGCAGGTTATACGAGCAGTACTTC. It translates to CASSLSGRLYEQYF.

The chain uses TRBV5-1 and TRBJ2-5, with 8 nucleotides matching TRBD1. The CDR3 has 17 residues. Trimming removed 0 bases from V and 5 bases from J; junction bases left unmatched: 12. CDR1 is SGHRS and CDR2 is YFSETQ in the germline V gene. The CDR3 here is CASSLALSGQGSETQYF. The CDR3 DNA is TGCGCCAGCAGCTTGGCCCTCAGCGGACAGGGCAGCGAGACCCAGTACTTC. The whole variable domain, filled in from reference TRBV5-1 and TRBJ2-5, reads KAGVTQTPRYLIKTRGQQVTLSCSPISGHRSVSWYQQTPGQGLQFLFEYFSETQRNKGNFPGRFSGRQFSNSRSEMNVSTLELGDSALYLCASSLALSGQGSETQYFGPGTRLLVL.

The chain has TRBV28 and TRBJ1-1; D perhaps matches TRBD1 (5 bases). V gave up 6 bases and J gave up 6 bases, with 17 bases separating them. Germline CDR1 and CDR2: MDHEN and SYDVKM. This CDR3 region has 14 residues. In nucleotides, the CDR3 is TGTGCCAGCAGGAACCAGGGCCCTAAGGCTGAAGCTTTCTTT. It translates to CASRNQGPKAEAFF. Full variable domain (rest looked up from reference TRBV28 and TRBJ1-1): DVKVTQSSRYLVKRTGEKVFLECVQDMDHENMFWYRQDPGLGLRLIYFSYDVKMKEKGDIPEGYSVSREKKERFSLILESASTNQTSMYLCASRNQGPKAEAFFGQGTRLTVV.

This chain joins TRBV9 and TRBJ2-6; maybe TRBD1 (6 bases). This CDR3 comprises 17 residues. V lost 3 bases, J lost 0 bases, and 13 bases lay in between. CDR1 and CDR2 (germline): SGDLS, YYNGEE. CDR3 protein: CASSDPTGLSGANVLTF. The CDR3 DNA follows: TGTGCCAGCAGCGACCCTACAGGGCTCTCTGGGGCCAACGTCCTGACTTTC.

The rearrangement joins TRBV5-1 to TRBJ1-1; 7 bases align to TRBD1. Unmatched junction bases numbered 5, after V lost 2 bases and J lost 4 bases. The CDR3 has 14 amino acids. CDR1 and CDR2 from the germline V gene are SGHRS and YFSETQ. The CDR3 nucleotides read TGCGCCAGCAGCTTAACAGGGGTGAGCACTGAAGCTTTCTTT. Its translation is CASSLTGVSTEAFF.

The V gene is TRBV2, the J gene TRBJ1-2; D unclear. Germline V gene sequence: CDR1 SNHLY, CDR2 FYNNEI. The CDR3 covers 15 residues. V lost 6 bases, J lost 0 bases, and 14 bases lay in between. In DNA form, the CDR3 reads TGTGCCAGCAGCGCAACCTGGCAAGCTAACTATGGCTACACCTTC. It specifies CASSATWQANYGYTF.

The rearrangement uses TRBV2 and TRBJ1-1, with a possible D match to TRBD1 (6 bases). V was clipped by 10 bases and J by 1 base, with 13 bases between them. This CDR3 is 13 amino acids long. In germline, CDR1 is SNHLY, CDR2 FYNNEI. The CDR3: CANAWTANTEAFF. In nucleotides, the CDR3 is TGTGCCAACGCCTGGACAGCGAACACTGAAGCTTTCTTT.

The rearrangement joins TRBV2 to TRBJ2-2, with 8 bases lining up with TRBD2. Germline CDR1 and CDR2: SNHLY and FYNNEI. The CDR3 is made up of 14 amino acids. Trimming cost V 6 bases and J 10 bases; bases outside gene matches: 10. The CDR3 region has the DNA TGTGCCAGCAGCCCACCTTTAGCGGGGACGGAGCTGTTTTTT. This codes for CASSPPLAGTELFF.

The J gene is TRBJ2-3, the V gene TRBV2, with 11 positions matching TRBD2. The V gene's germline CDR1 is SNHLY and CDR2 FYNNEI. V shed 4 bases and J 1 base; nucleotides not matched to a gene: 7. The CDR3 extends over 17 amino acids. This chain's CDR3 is CASSGGTSGLGTDTQYF. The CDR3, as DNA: TGTGCCAGCAGTGGAGGGACTAGCGGCTTGGGCACAGATACGCAGTATTTT.

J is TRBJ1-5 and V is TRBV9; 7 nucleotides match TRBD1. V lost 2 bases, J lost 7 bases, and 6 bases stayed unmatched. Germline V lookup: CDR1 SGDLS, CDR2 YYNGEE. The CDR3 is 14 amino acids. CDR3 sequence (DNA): TGTGCCAGCAGCGTGGGCCAGGGGGGACAGCCCCAGCATTTT. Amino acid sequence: CASSVGQGGQPQHF.

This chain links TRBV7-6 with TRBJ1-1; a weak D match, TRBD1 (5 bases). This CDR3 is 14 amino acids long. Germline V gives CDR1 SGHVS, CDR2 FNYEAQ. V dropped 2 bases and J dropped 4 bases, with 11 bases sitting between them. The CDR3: CASSLSAGPTEAFF. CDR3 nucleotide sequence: TGTGCCAGCAGCTTATCCGCAGGGCCCACTGAAGCTTTCTTT.